A single sample gave rise to the 9 T cell receptor beta chains below, sequenced in a study of blood T cell repertoires in COVID-19. Assay: immunoSEQ multiplex PCR; the TCRdb copy retains only in-frame clones and omits some. The table shows just over 650,000 clones, with approximately 90% occurring only once. Input material: peripheral blood. The origin of the receptors is a woman between 18 and 30 years old with acute or convalescent COVID-19.

The rearrangement joins TRBV19 to TRBJ1-6; possible D gene TRBD1, 5 bases. Germline values: CDR1 LNHDA, CDR2 SQIVND (reference sequence). The CDR3 loop spans 14 amino acids. Trimming shortened V by 7 bases and J by 10 bases, and 17 bases separated the two germline ends. CDR3 nucleotide sequence: TGTGCCAGTAACCCAGGACCTACAGGCTCACCCCTCCACTTT. This encodes CASNPGPTGSPLHF.

The chain carries TRBV6-2 or TRBV6-3 and TRBJ2-1; 9 positions match TRBD1. Unmatched junction bases numbered 12, after V lost 2 bases and J lost 7 bases. Germline V gene sequence: CDR1 MNHEY, CDR2 SVGEGT. The CDR3 loop spans 17 amino acids. CDR3 sequence reads: CASSYREDRGGRNEQFF. The CDR3, as DNA: TGTGCCAGCAGTTACCGAGAGGACAGGGGCGGAAGAAATGAGCAGTTCTTC.

The rearrangement uses TRBV4-1 and TRBJ1-5, with D possibly TRBD1 on 6 matching bases. The CDR3 has 17 residues. Trimming took off 1 base at V and 3 bases at J, with 16 bases between the two ends. Germline CDR1 and CDR2: MGHRA and YSYEKL. CDR3 region: CASSQGLQGNLNQPQHF. Here the CDR3 DNA reads TGCGCCAGCAGCCAAGGCTTACAGGGAAACCTCAATCAGCCCCAGCATTTT.

The CDR3 DNA is TGTGCCAGCAGCCCGCAGGGGGTCGGCACTGAAGCTTTCTTT. Translation gives CASSPQGVGTEAFF. This chain connects TRBV7-9 to TRBJ1-1; 7 nucleotides match TRBD1. Germline CDR1 is SEHNR and CDR2 is FQNEAQ (reference sequence). The V gene end was trimmed by 5 bases and the J gene end by 4 bases; junction bases not matched to a gene: 7. The CDR3 covers 14 residues.

The CDR3 here is CASSYSSYRGDEQFF. CDR3 in DNA: TGTGCCAGCAGTTACTCGAGTTACAGGGGAGATGAGCAGTTCTTC. This chain joins TRBV6-5 and TRBJ2-1; 7 bases align to TRBD1. CDR1 is MNHEY, CDR2 SVGAGI, per germline. Unmatched junction bases numbered 7, after V lost 0 bases and J lost 8 bases. The CDR3 runs 15 residues.

V gene TRBV3-1 (or the pseudogene TRBV3-2) combines with J gene TRBJ1-6; tentative D call: TRBD1 (6 bases). Looked up from germline, CDR1 is LGHDT and CDR2 is YNNKEL (reference sequence). This CDR3 is built from 16 residues. With 4 bases removed from V and 9 bases from J, the gap between germline ends came to 19 bases. DNA for the CDR3: TGTGCCAGCAGCCCTTCCGACAGGCCGTTCTTTTCACCCCTCCACTTT. Translated: CASSPSDRPFFSPLHF.

J is TRBJ1-5 and V is TRBV19, with 7 positions matching TRBD1. There are 14 residues in the CDR3. Per germline, CDR1 LNHDA and CDR2 SQIVND (reference sequence). Losses at the gene ends were 6 bases for V and 6 bases for J; bases not matched to a gene: 8. This chain's CDR3 is CASSIRQGGQPQHF. CDR3 DNA: TGTGCCAGTAGCATCAGACAGGGCGGTCAGCCCCAGCATTTT.

Remarks on this clone: Within the sample, other DNA sequences also encode this same CDR3. This rearrangement joins TRBV10-3 to TRBJ1-1; 7 positions match TRBD1. CDR1 and CDR2 (germline): ENHRY, SYGVKD. V shed 6 bases, J shed 3 bases, and the junction held 4 bases outside the gene matches. This CDR3 spans 13 amino acids. CDR3 coding DNA: TGTGCCATCAGCCCTACAGGGGACACTGAAGCTTTCTTT. Translated, it gives CAISPTGDTEAFF.

J is TRBJ1-2 and V is TRBV18; 7 bases line up with TRBD1. V shed 0 bases, J shed 2 bases, and the junction held 3 bases outside the gene matches. The CDR3 consists of 15 residues. The V gene's germline CDR1 is KGHSH and CDR2 LQKENI. The CDR3 here is CASSPPDRENYGYTF. The CDR3 nucleotides read TGTGCCAGCTCACCACCTGACAGGGAAAACTATGGCTACACCTTC.